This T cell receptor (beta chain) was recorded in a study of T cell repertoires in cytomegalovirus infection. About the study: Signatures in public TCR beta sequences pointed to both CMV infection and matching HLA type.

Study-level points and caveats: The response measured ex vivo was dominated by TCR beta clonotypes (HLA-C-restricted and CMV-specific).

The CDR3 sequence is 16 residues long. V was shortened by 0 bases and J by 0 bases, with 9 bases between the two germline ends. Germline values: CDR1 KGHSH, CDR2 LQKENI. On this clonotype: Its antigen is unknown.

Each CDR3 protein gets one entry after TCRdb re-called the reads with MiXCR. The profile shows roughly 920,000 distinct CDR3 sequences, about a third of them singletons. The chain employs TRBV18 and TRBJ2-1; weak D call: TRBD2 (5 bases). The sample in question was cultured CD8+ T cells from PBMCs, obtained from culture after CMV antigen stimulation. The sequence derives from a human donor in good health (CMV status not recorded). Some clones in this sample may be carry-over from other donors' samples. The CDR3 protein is CASSPPERSSYNEQFF. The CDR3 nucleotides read TGTGCCAGCTCACCACCGGAGCGGAGCTCCTACAATGAGCAGTTCTTC.